The entry that follows covers one T cell receptor (beta chain) sequence. Its cognate antigen is unknown. The sample originates from a study of shared clonotypes between healthy human individuals. Study conclusions and caveats: Generation probabilities of non-shared clonotypes were lower (relative to those shared by all four donors).

Per the study methods: Filtering was not the same, since immunoSEQ gave junction-only sequences without quality scores. Sequencing used immunoSEQ multiplex PCR; TCRdb keeps in-frame clones, though not all of them. V and J calls and clone size follow that table, whereas D and trimming were derived from the DNA. The sample yields approximately 980,000 clones, 76% seen once. Healthy HIV-negative adults without recent acute infections or vaccinations served as donors. Memory CD4+ cells were the fraction left after CD45RA+ naive selection. V dropped 1 base and J dropped 0 bases, with 5 bases sitting between them. The germline gives CDR1 SGHRS, CDR2 YFSETQ. The CDR3 is made up of 13 amino acids.

The sequenced sample consisted of memory CD4+ T cells sorted from blood. Subset described: CD45RA-negative fraction. This TCR derives from a man aged 18 to 35 in good health. The genes are TRBV5-1 and TRBJ2-7; no clear D. Here the CDR3 reads CASSLLLSYEQYF. For the CDR3, the DNA is TGCGCCAGCAGCTTGTTGCTCTCCTACGAGCAGTACTTC.